This TCR beta chain was captured in a study of lymphopenia after photon versus proton radiotherapy. Findings and limits, study-wide: Only patients who died were analyzed for survival; proton advantage is unproven. Oligoclonal CD8+ Temra expansion after nadir drove photon patients' diversity drop. A bigger post-nadir fall in TCR diversity correlated inversely with survival time in deceased patients. Relative stability marked proton patients; photon patients lost diversity and naive cells.

This clone came up a few times. The antigen is not known. The table came from immunoSEQ multiplex PCR; TCRdb's copy has only in-frame clones and leaves some out. Of around 30,000 clones listed, 85% to 90% were seen once; the top ten hold 6.5% to 8.5%. The starting material was peripheral blood, obtained from a patient treated with proton-based radiotherapy. This clonotype was sampled from a woman in her 70s with pancreatic cancer. Some clones in this sample may be carry-over from other donors' samples.

CDR3: CASKRQQGNEKLFF. CDR3 in DNA: TGTGCCAGCAAGCGACAACAGGGGAATGAAAAACTGTTTTTT. The chain carries TRBV27 and TRBJ1-4; the match to TRBD1 covers 7 bases. With V trimmed by 7 bases and J by 5 bases, 7 bases remained unmatched. This CDR3 comprises 14 residues. Germline V CDR1 and CDR2: MNHEY, SMNVEV (reference sequence).